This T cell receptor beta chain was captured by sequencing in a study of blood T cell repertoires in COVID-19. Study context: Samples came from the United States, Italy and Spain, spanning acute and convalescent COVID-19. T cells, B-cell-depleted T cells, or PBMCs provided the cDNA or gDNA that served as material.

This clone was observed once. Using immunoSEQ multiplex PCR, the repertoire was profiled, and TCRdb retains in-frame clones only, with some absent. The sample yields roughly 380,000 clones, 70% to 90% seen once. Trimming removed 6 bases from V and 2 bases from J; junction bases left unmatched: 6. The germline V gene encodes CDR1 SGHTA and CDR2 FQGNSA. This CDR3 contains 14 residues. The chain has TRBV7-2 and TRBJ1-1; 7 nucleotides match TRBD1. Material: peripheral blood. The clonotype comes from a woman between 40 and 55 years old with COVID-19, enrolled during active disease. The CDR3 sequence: CASRSYRGNTEAFF. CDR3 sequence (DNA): TGTGCCAGCAGATCGTACAGGGGTAACACTGAAGCTTTCTTT. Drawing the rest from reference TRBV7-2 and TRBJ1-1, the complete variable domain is GAGVSQSPSNKVTEKGKDVELRCDPISGHTALYWYRQSLGQGLEFLIYFQGNSAPDKSGLPSDRFSAERTGGSVSTLTIQRTQQEDSAVYLCASRSYRGNTEAFFGQGTRLTVV.